Shown below are 32 T cell receptor beta chains from a single sample sequenced in a study of T cells after yellow fever vaccination. TCRdb itself ran the 5' RACE reads through MiXCR, one entry per CDR3 protein. The sample consists of just under 600,000 distinct CDR3 sequences, approximately 13% of them appearing once. The sample consisted of PBMCs, taken on the day of the yellow fever booster vaccination. All receptors come from a man aged 30-40 years who received the YFV17D yellow fever vaccine.

This chain connects TRBV10-1 to TRBJ1-1; D is undetermined. Trimming took 2 bases from V and 1 from J, leaving 8 bases between them. This CDR3 comprises 14 residues. Per germline, CDR1 WNHNN and CDR2 SYGVQD (reference sequence). CDR3 residues: CASSENQPNTEAFF. CDR3 nucleotides: TGCGCCAGCAGTGAGAACCAACCGAACACTGAAGCTTTCTTT.

The chain carries TRBV28 and TRBJ1-1; 10 bases line up with TRBD1. CDR1 MDHEN and CDR2 SYDVKM come from the germline V gene. After removal of 7 bases from V and 6 bases from J, the junction contained 5 bases not matched to a gene. The CDR3 spans 13 residues. The CDR3 nucleotides read TGTGCCAGCATGGGGACAGGGGCGCCTGAAGCTTTCTTT. Amino acids: CASMGTGAPEAFF. The whole variable domain, remainder taken from reference TRBV28 and TRBJ1-1, is DVKVTQSSRYLVKRTGEKVFLECVQDMDHENMFWYRQDPGLGLRLIYFSYDVKMKEKGDIPEGYSVSREKKERFSLILESASTNQTSMYLCASMGTGAPEAFFGQGTRLTVV.

The V call is TRBV7-8, the J call TRBJ2-7, with D perhaps assigned TRBD1 or TRBD2 (5 bases each). The V and J ends lost 5 bases and 3 bases respectively, with 23 bases between them. The germline CDR1 and CDR2 sequences are SGHVS and FQNEAQ. The CDR3 has 17 amino acids. The chain's CDR3 is CASSRSDSSRVGYEQYF. CDR3 coding DNA: TGTGCCAGCAGCCGATCCGATTCTAGCAGGGTCGGCTACGAGCAGTACTTC.

This clonotype was detected a few times. The V gene is TRBV20-1, the J gene TRBJ1-6; D not resolved. Between the trimmed V and J ends, which lost 0 bases and 6 bases, there was a span of 9 bases. The CDR3 length is 14 residues. The V gene's germline CDR1 is DFQATT and CDR2 SNEGSKA (reference sequence). CDR3: CSARDYRPNSPLHF. For the CDR3, the DNA is TGCAGTGCTAGAGATTATCGCCCTAATTCACCCCTCCACTTT.

The rearrangement links TRBV7-9 to TRBJ1-1; no firm D call. The CDR3 spans 13 residues. V lost 2 bases and J lost 10, with 14 bases in between. Looked up from germline, CDR1 is SEHNR and CDR2 is FQNEAQ (reference sequence). The chain's CDR3 is CASSLLGASGAFF. In DNA, the CDR3 is TGTGCCAGCAGCTTATTGGGAGCTTCGGGAGCTTTCTTT.

This clonotype was detected only a few times. V gene TRBV29-1 combines with J gene TRBJ2-1; the D gene is possibly TRBD1 (6 bases). V lost 7 bases, J lost 5 bases, and 12 bases lay in between. Germline CDR1 is SQVTM and CDR2 is ANQGSEA. CDR3 length: 12 amino acids. DNA for the CDR3: TGCAGCGCTGGACAGTTTGACAATGAGCAGTTCTTC. This sequence encodes CSAGQFDNEQFF.

In its sample, this clonotype was seen a few times. The rearrangement uses TRBV2 and TRBJ1-5; 9 nucleotides align to TRBD1. CDR1 SNHLY and CDR2 FYNNEI come from the germline V gene. The CDR3 totals 15 residues. Trimming removed 6 bases from V and 4 bases from J; junction bases left unmatched: 7. Written as DNA, the CDR3 is TGTGCCAGCAGAACAGGGGGCGCGGAAAATCAGCCCCAGCATTTT. Its protein is CASRTGGAENQPQHF.

This clonotype was detected only a few times. The chain combines TRBV12-3 or TRBV12-4 with TRBJ2-7; 10 bases line up with TRBD2. With 3 bases clipped from V and 7 bases from J, the junction kept 12 bases outside the gene matches. The CDR3 runs 16 residues. DNA for the CDR3: TGTGCCAGCAGTTTGTCATCCAGCGGGAGGGCGCGGGAGCAGTACTTC. It codes for CASSLSSSGRAREQYF.

The chain has TRBV18 and TRBJ2-1; TRBD2 matches at 8 bases. This CDR3 region has 15 residues. Germline assignment: CDR1 KGHSH and CDR2 LQKENI. Trimming removed 6 bases from V and 8 bases from J; junction bases left unmatched: 12. CDR3 in DNA: TGTGCCAGCTCCCCGCGTCGGGAGGGCCGGGATGAGCAGTTCTTC. Translating gives CASSPRREGRDEQFF.

This clonotype was found a few times. The rearrangement uses TRBV5-5 and TRBJ2-7, with a tentative D call TRBD2 (5 bases). This CDR3 contains 15 residues. Trimming left V 5 bases short and J 6 bases short, with 21 bases between. The germline gives CDR1 SGHKS, CDR2 YYEKEE (reference sequence). CDR3 DNA: TGTGCCAGCAGTTCGCGAGGGAGTACGCCCGTCGAGCAGTACTTC. Its protein product is CASSSRGSTPVEQYF.

V and J are TRBV10-3 and TRBJ2-1; no reliable D call. The V end was cut by 8 bases, the J end by 3 bases, with 8 bases between. This CDR3 spans 12 amino acids. Germline CDR1 reads ENHRY; CDR2 reads SYGVKD. The CDR3 DNA is TGTGCCATCGAGACCAGCTACAATGAGCAGTTCTTC. Translating gives CAIETSYNEQFF.

This clonotype was seen more than once but under ten times. The chain joins TRBV20-1 to TRBJ2-2, with 7 bases aligning to TRBD2. J was trimmed by 6 bases and V by 1 base; bases with no gene match: 5. The germline gives CDR1 DFQATT, CDR2 SNEGSKA (reference sequence). The CDR3 runs 14 residues. For the CDR3, the DNA is TGCAGTGCTAGAGTTAGAGCGGGACCCGGGGAGCTGTTTTTT. Translation gives CSARVRAGPGELFF.

The chain combines TRBV7-2 with TRBJ1-5, with D hard to call. V gave up 1 base and J gave up 0 bases, with 4 bases separating them. CDR1 SGHTA and CDR2 FQGNSA come from the germline V gene. CDR3 length equals 14 residues. CDR3 nucleotides: TGTGCCAGCAGCTTAGTATATAGCAATCAGCCCCAGCATTTT. It is translated as CASSLVYSNQPQHF.

There are a few counts of this clonotype. The DNA for the CDR3 is TGTGCCAGCAGCAGGGGACAGCAGAGAGGGGACACTGAAGCTTTCTTT. Protein product: CASSRGQQRGDTEAFF. The chain employs TRBV5-4 and TRBJ1-1; 7 bases are shared with TRBD1. The CDR3 sequence is 16 residues long. Germline CDR1 is SGHNT and CDR2 is YYREEE (reference sequence). V lost 4 bases and J lost 3; bases outside the gene matches: 12.

V usage is TRBV20-1 and J usage is TRBJ2-1; possibly TRBD1 for D (6 bases). The V gene's germline CDR1 is DFQATT and CDR2 SNEGSKA (reference sequence). The V gene lost 3 bases and the J gene lost 7 bases, with 16 bases spanning the gap. This CDR3 is built from 14 residues. CDR3 in amino acids: CSASSPQRGNEQFF. The CDR3 coding sequence is TGCAGTGCTAGTTCCCCCCAGAGGGGGAATGAGCAGTTCTTC.

The chain couples TRBV7-2 to TRBJ2-3; no firm D call. The CDR3 contains 13 residues. Germline V gene data show CDR1 as SGHTA and CDR2 as FQGNSA. Trimming removed 5 bases at V and 9 bases at J, with 15 bases between. The CDR3 protein is CASSQREMETQYF. The DNA for the CDR3 is TGTGCCAGCAGCCAGAGAGAAATGGAGACGCAGTATTTT.

J is TRBJ1-2 and V is TRBV20-1; TRBD1 might be the D (6 bases). The CDR3 covers 15 residues. Germline V lookup: CDR1 DFQATT, CDR2 SNEGSKA (reference sequence). V dropped 2 bases and J dropped 1 base, with 14 bases sitting between them. This CDR3 is CSARTRQDYNYGYTF. The DNA of the CDR3 is TGCAGTGCTAGAACTCGACAGGATTATAACTATGGCTACACCTTC.

This clonotype has only a few counts. This sequence joins TRBV7-9 and TRBJ2-5, with 9 bases fitting TRBD1. This CDR3 contains 16 residues. V trimming: 5 bases; J trimming: 7 bases; junction bases outside the gene matches: 14. The germline V gene has CDR1 SEHNR and CDR2 FQNEAQ (reference sequence). CDR3 DNA: TGTGCCAGCAGCAAATTGGGGACAGGGAAACCCCGGACCCAGTACTTC. This gives the protein CASSKLGTGKPRTQYF.

This clonotype was found a few times. The J gene is TRBJ2-2, the V gene TRBV7-9; D is unclear. Per the germline V gene, CDR1 is SEHNR and CDR2 is FQNEAQ (reference sequence). Trimming removed 5 bases from V and 0 bases from J, with 10 bases in between. The CDR3 spans 15 residues. The CDR3 DNA reads as TGTGCCAGCAGCCCGGCGCTATCGAACACCGGGGAGCTGTTTTTT. Protein: CASSPALSNTGELFF.

There are a few counts of this clonotype. This rearrangement joins TRBV7-3 to TRBJ2-1; the D gene is possibly TRBD1 (5 bases). The germline V gene encodes CDR1 SGHTA and CDR2 FQGTGA. This CDR3 spans 16 amino acids. V was shortened by 5 bases and J by 3 bases, with 17 bases between the two germline ends. Here the CDR3 reads CASSPSGIGVYNEQFF. The CDR3 DNA sequence: TGTGCCAGCAGCCCCTCAGGGATAGGCGTCTACAATGAGCAGTTCTTC.

The chain has TRBV4-3 and TRBJ2-5; 8 bases agree with TRBD2. Germline values: CDR1 LGHNA, CDR2 YSLEER. CDR3 length equals 15 residues. V shed 3 bases and J 5 bases; nucleotides not matched to a gene: 8. CDR3 nucleotide sequence: TGCGCCAGCAGCCATATAGGGAAGCGGGAGGAGACCCAGTACTTC. It is translated as CASSHIGKREETQYF.

This clonotype was counted many times. V is TRBV5-5 and J is TRBJ2-1; 8 bases are shared with TRBD2. The ends lost 4 bases at V and 1 base at J; junction bases unmatched: 7. The germline V gene has CDR1 SGHKS and CDR2 YYEKEE (reference sequence). This CDR3 has 16 residues. CDR3 sequence (DNA): TGTGCCAGCAGCCCCAGGTCGGGAGGGTCCTACAATGAGCAGTTCTTC. Translating gives CASSPRSGGSYNEQFF.

As for this clonotype: At one boundary the junction diverges from the germline segment, which might be a read error. The rearrangement uses TRBV7-7 and TRBJ2-1, with TRBD2 matching 7 bases. CDR1 SSHAT and CDR2 FNYEAQ come from the germline V gene (reference sequence). The CDR3 sequence is 14 residues long. This CDR3 reads CASSPSRGGHEQFF. In DNA form, the CDR3 reads TGTGCTAGCAGCCCAAGCCGGGGAGGGCATGAGCAGTTCTTC.

The chain employs TRBV12-3 or TRBV12-4 and TRBJ2-3; TRBD2 matches at 11 bases. This CDR3 has 15 amino acids. Trimming removed 5 bases from V and 6 bases from J; junction bases left unmatched: 7. CDR3 sequence reads: CASSPTSGRSDTQYF. CDR3 nucleotides: TGTGCCAGCAGTCCCACTAGCGGGAGATCGGATACGCAGTATTTT.

The chain links TRBV7-9 to TRBJ2-7; D uncertain. V was clipped by 4 bases and J by 5 bases, with 9 bases between them. Germline lookup yields CDR1 SEHNR and CDR2 FQNEAQ (reference sequence). CDR3 length: 12 residues. The CDR3 reads CASSSGRNEQYF. The CDR3 DNA reads TGTGCCAGCAGCTCAGGACGGAACGAGCAGTACTTC.

This clonotype showed up just a few times. V and J are TRBV7-9 and TRBJ2-3; 7 bases map to TRBD2. The germline CDR1 and CDR2 sequences are SEHNR and FQNEAQ (reference sequence). CDR3 length: 16 amino acids. Trimming took 5 bases from V and 2 from J; bases not matched to a gene: 10. CDR3 sequence: CASSPWGGASTDTQYF. The CDR3 DNA sequence: TGTGCCAGCAGCCCATGGGGAGGGGCCTCCACAGATACGCAGTATTTT. Supplemented by reference TRBV7-9 and TRBJ2-3, the full variable domain reads DTGVSQNPRHKITKRGQNVTFRCDPISEHNRLYWYRQTLGQGPEFLTYFQNEAQLEKSRLLSDRFSAERPKGSFSTLEIQRTEQGDSAMYLCASSPWGGASTDTQYFGPGTRLTVL.

The table lists this clonotype with many counts. The chain has TRBV12-3 or TRBV12-4 and TRBJ1-1; D is uncertain. The CDR3 is 13 residues long. Trimming pared 3 bases from V and 6 bases from J, leaving 11 bases between. CDR3 sequence reads: CASSLAGGPEAFF. The CDR3 coding sequence is TGTGCCAGCAGTTTGGCTGGAGGCCCTGAAGCTTTCTTT.

This clonotype has a handful of counts. The CDR3 sequence is CATSDSKGLPEQFF. As DNA, the CDR3 is TGTGCCACCAGTGATTCAAAAGGTCTACCTGAGCAGTTCTTC. The chain couples TRBV24-1 to TRBJ2-1; the D is unclear. V shed 2 bases and J shed 9 bases, with 13 bases lying between them. The CDR3 has 14 amino acids. Germline CDR1 KGHDR, CDR2 SFDVKD.

This clonotype was recorded a few times. V and J are TRBV20-1 and TRBJ1-3, with D tentatively TRBD1 (5 bases). The V and J ends lost 4 bases and 0 bases respectively, with 10 bases between them. Germline loops: CDR1 DFQATT, CDR2 SNEGSKA (reference sequence). The CDR3 extends over 14 amino acids. The CDR3 nucleotides are TGCAGTGCTACTGACAGAGGCTCTGGAAACACCATATATTTT. Translated: CSATDRGSGNTIYF.

This clonotype has a handful of counts. The chain links TRBV6-4 to TRBJ2-1; 10 nucleotides match TRBD2. CDR1 is MRHNA and CDR2 is SNTAGT in the germline V gene. V was pared by 5 bases and J by 1 base, with 8 bases of the junction left unmatched. This CDR3 comprises 17 residues. The CDR3 loop is CASSLSGRALSYNEQFF. In nucleotides, the CDR3 is TGTGCCAGCAGTCTCAGCGGGAGGGCCCTTTCCTACAATGAGCAGTTCTTC.

This clonotype came up a few times. The chain employs TRBV29-1 and TRBJ2-3; D is unresolved. CDR3 length: 11 amino acids. CDR1 and CDR2 (germline): SQVTM, ANQGSEA. V was trimmed by 2 bases and J by 0 bases, leaving 0 bases between them. CDR3 loop: CSVESTDTQYF. CDR3 coding DNA: TGCAGCGTTGAAAGCACAGATACGCAGTATTTT.

In this sample, this clonotype turned up a few times. The V and J genes are TRBV7-2 and TRBJ1-1; possible D gene TRBD1, 5 bases. This CDR3 has 14 amino acids. Germline-derived CDR1 and CDR2 are SGHTA and FQGNSA. Trimming pared 4 bases from V and 1 base from J, leaving 10 bases between. The DNA of the CDR3 is TGTGCCAGCAGCTGGGGACGGGCGAACACTGAAGCTTTCTTT. Its translation is CASSWGRANTEAFF.